Shown below are 10 T cell receptor beta chains from a single sample sequenced in a study of metastatic and nonmetastatic thyroid tumors. Among the patients, none had received any treatment before thyroid surgery. MiXCR was used by TCRdb to re-call the PCR reads. Of approximately 41,000 clones in the sample, around 28% were seen once. Sequenced material: blood. These TCRs come from a male donor with papillary thyroid cancer or a benign thyroid nodule (not recorded which). Some clones in this sample may be carry-over from other donors' samples.

The V call is TRBV6-2 or TRBV6-3, the J call TRBJ2-7; D possibly uses TRBD1 or TRBD2 (7 bases each). Germline V gene lookup returns CDR1 MNHEY and CDR2 SVGEGT. V was pared by 6 bases and J by 6 bases, with 18 bases between. The CDR3 has 14 residues. The CDR3 reads CASRKGLQGSEQYF. As DNA, the CDR3 is TGTGCCAGCAGGAAGGGACTACAGGGGAGCGAGCAGTACTTC.

This clone was counted a few times. A much larger clone lies one base from this, so it may be a read error. V gene TRBV6-1 combines with J gene TRBJ1-2; TRBD1 matches 10 bases. This CDR3 has 12 amino acids. The germline gives CDR1 MNHNS, CDR2 SASEGT. V was pared by 7 bases and J by 8 bases, with 4 bases of the junction left unmatched. Here the CDR3 DNA reads TGTGCCAGCATCTGGGACAGGGGAGGCTACACCTTC. This encodes CASIWDRGGYTF.

This clone has ten or more counts. This rearrangement joins TRBV19 to TRBJ1-4; TRBD1 is a possible D gene (6 bases). There are 14 residues in the CDR3. Germline V gives CDR1 LNHDA, CDR2 SQIVND (reference sequence). V lost 7 bases to trimming and J lost 3 bases, with 12 bases between them. The CDR3 region has the DNA TGTGCCAGTACCATACAGGGCGCTAATGAAAAACTGTTTTTT. This sequence encodes CASTIQGANEKLFF.

The chain carries TRBV20-1 and TRBJ2-7; 8 positions agree with TRBD1. V shed 6 bases and J 3 bases; nucleotides not matched to a gene: 10. The germline V gene encodes CDR1 DFQATT and CDR2 SNEGSKA (reference sequence). There are 14 residues in the CDR3. Here the CDR3 reads CSAAPSDRVYEQYF. The CDR3 bases are TGCAGTGCCGCCCCGTCGGACAGGGTCTACGAGCAGTACTTC.

The chain couples TRBV20-1 to TRBJ1-1, with a weak D call TRBD1 (6 bases). This CDR3 has 14 amino acids. Germline CDR1 DFQATT, CDR2 SNEGSKA (reference sequence). This CDR3 reads CVPQEGGANTEAFF. CDR3 bases: TGCGTCCCTCAGGAGGGGGGGGCGAACACTGAAGCTTTCTTT.

Worth noting for this clone: The missing conserved phenylalanine or tryptophan at the end of this CDR3 makes a read error likely. No DNA is shown, since the ends of the CDR3 on it are uncertain; the CDR3 is the one TCRdb lists. This chain connects TRBV6-2 or TRBV6-3 to TRBJ2-3; TRBD1 is taken as the D call from the table, unchecked against the DNA. The germline V gene has CDR1 MNHEY and CDR2 SVGEGT. Termini included, the CDR3 measures 14 amino acids. CDR3 region: CASSPRVPRDTQSV.

The sample holds a few counts of this clone. The chain uses TRBV27 and TRBJ1-1; weak D call: TRBD1 (5 bases). CDR3 size: 13 residues. Per the germline V gene, CDR1 is MNHEY and CDR2 is SMNVEV (reference sequence). V lost 5 bases and J lost 5, with 12 bases in between. The CDR3 region is CASSRPQGTEAFF. The CDR3, as DNA: TGTGCCAGCAGTCGACCCCAGGGAACTGAAGCTTTCTTT.

This clone has a count of ten or more. The CDR3 DNA follows: TGTGCCAGCAGCCAAGGTCGGGAGACCCAGTACTTC. It encodes CASSQGRETQYF. V gene TRBV4-2 combines with J gene TRBJ2-5; D remains ambiguous. CDR1 LGHNA and CDR2 YNFKEQ come from the germline V gene. The V and J ends lost 1 base and 5 bases respectively, with 5 bases between them. The CDR3 runs to 12 residues.

The chain joins TRBV5-1 to TRBJ2-1, with 8 bases matching TRBD2. With 0 bases clipped from V and 4 bases from J, the junction kept 9 bases outside the gene matches. The germline gives CDR1 SGHRS, CDR2 YFSETQ. The CDR3 is made up of 17 amino acids. The CDR3 DNA follows: TGCGCCAGCAGCTTGGGCCCTCTAGCGGGTGGGTACAATGAGCAGTTCTTC. Translation: CASSLGPLAGGYNEQFF.

This clone was observed a single time. This chain links TRBV11-2 with TRBJ1-5; D call uncertain. This CDR3 contains 14 residues. Per germline, CDR1 SGHAT and CDR2 FQNNGV. Trimming took 1 base from V and 7 from J, leaving 11 bases between them. The CDR3 region has the DNA TGTGCCAGCAGCTTAGTGATAGGTGAGCAGCCCCAGCATTTT. Translation: CASSLVIGEQPQHF. The whole variable domain, remainder taken from reference TRBV11-2 and TRBJ1-5, is EAGVAQSPRYKIIEKRQSVAFWCNPISGHATLYWYQQILGQGPKLLIQFQNNGVVDDSQLPKDRFSAERLKGVDSTLKIQPAKLEDSAVYLCASSLVIGEQPQHFGDGTRLSIL.